Listed here are 9 T cell receptor beta chains from one sample, sequenced in a study of control samples from healthy donors and cancer patients. Sequenced by immunoSEQ multiplex PCR; TCRdb stores in-frame clones only, minus some. The sample has tens of thousands of clones; 90% to 96% are singletons. Sample: blood. These receptors were taken from a woman under 30 in good health.

As concerns this clone: The junction differs from germline at one of its ends, possibly a read error. Other DNA sequences in this specimen translate into the identical CDR3. The gene calls are TRBV5-1 and TRBJ2-7, with 7 bases aligning to TRBD1. The CDR3 sequence is 17 residues long. Germline CDR1 and CDR2: SGHRS and YFSETQ. The CDR3 is CASSFTSTATGPNEQYF. In nucleotides, the CDR3 is TGTGCCAGCAGTTTCACCTCTACCGCGACAGGGCCCAACGAGCAGTACTTC.

V and J are TRBV7-3 and TRBJ1-1, with 10 bases lining up with TRBD1. This CDR3 spans 14 amino acids. Germline CDR1 is SGHTA and CDR2 is FQGTGA. The V gene end was trimmed by 8 bases and the J gene end by 8 bases; junction bases not matched to a gene: 11. The CDR3 reads CASLRRQGAGEAFF. The DNA for the CDR3 is TGTGCCAGCCTCAGGAGACAGGGGGCCGGGGAAGCTTTCTTT.

This clone came up once. This chain links TRBV6-6 with TRBJ2-7; 10 nucleotides line up with TRBD1. V lost 2 bases and J lost 2; bases outside the gene matches: 3. Germline loops: CDR1 MNHNY, CDR2 SVGAGI (reference sequence). The CDR3 consists of 15 residues. The DNA for the CDR3 is TGTGCCAGCAGTTACCCGGGACAGGGGACCTACGAGCAGTACTTC. As protein: CASSYPGQGTYEQYF.

The gene calls are TRBV29-1 and TRBJ2-3; TRBD2 matches at 10 bases. V was pared by 8 bases and J by 1 base, with 9 bases of the junction left unmatched. The germline V gene encodes CDR1 SQVTM and CDR2 ANQGSEA. The CDR3 contains 15 residues. CDR3 sequence: CSPTASGGRTDTQYF. The CDR3 DNA is TGCAGCCCCACCGCTAGCGGGGGCCGCACAGATACGCAGTATTTT.

Note on this clone: At one of its ends the junction is not consistent with the germline gene, which may arise from a read error. This chain connects TRBV28 to TRBJ1-2; D might be TRBD1 (6 bases). Germline V gives CDR1 MDHEN, CDR2 SYDVKM. CDR3 length: 13 residues. The CDR3 DNA reads TGCGTTACTCGGGGGGGCAGGGTCTATGGCTACACCTTC. It specifies CVTRGGRVYGYTF.

The V gene is TRBV18, the J gene TRBJ1-1; no definite D call. The CDR3 runs to 16 residues. V shed 0 bases and J shed 1 base, with 12 bases lying between them. Germline CDR1 and CDR2: KGHSH and LQKENI. The CDR3 here is CASSPPSGRSNTEAFF. The CDR3 DNA sequence: TGTGCCAGCTCACCACCGTCAGGAAGATCGAACACTGAAGCTTTCTTT.

The chain carries TRBV9 and TRBJ2-3; 14 bases are a match to TRBD2. The CDR3 is 17 amino acids. Germline CDR1 and CDR2: SGDLS and YYNGEE. Trimming took 0 bases from V and 0 from J; bases not matched to a gene: 0. This chain's CDR3 is CASSVGLAGGSTDTQYF. DNA of the CDR3: TGTGCCAGCAGCGTAGGACTAGCGGGGGGGAGCACAGATACGCAGTATTTT.

In DNA, the CDR3 is TGTGCCAGCAGGTTTAGCGACAGCAACTATGGCTACACCTTC. Translation: CASRFSDSNYGYTF. The rearrangement uses TRBV5-5 and TRBJ1-2; D perhaps matches TRBD1 (5 bases). This CDR3 region has 14 residues. Germline lookup yields CDR1 SGHKS and CDR2 YYEKEE (reference sequence). V lost 5 bases, J lost 2 bases, and 13 bases lay in between.

The chain's CDR3 is CASSLALSKEAFF. For the CDR3, the DNA is TGTGCCAGCAGCTTAGCCCTATCTAAGGAAGCTTTCTTT. This sequence joins TRBV7-9 and TRBJ1-1; D is undetermined. CDR3 length equals 13 residues. The V and J ends lost 0 bases and 8 bases respectively, with 10 bases between them. The germline CDR1 and CDR2 sequences are SEHNR and FQNEAQ (reference sequence).